Shown below are 27 T cell receptor beta chains from a single sample sequenced in a study of blood T cell repertoires in COVID-19 (dated by TCRdb to the early 2020s). The library was produced with the immunoSEQ multiplex PCR assay. TCRdb obtained this table from immuneACCESS and retained in-frame rearrangements with V and J assigned. These tables miss some clones; where compared with another copy, unresolved V genes account for less than half of the shortfall, and the remainder is unexplained. The sample table holds a few hundred thousand clones, of which 89% were seen once. In total, the top ten clones hold roughly a tenth of the sample. Sequences were obtained from PBMCs or T cells enriched from blood (not recorded which). The receptors were sampled from a woman aged 35 to 49 who had recovered from COVID-19.

The rearrangement uses TRBV11-2 and TRBJ2-7; 7 bases align to TRBD1. V lost 6 bases and J lost 4; bases outside the gene matches: 12. Germline values: CDR1 SGHAT, CDR2 FQNNGV. The CDR3 runs 15 residues. The CDR3 coding sequence is TGTGCCAGCAGTACTCCGGGCAGGGGGTGGTACGAGCAGTACTTC. Protein product: CASSTPGRGWYEQYF.

This clone showed up just once. The V gene is TRBV4-3, the J gene TRBJ2-1; D might be TRBD2 (6 bases). The CDR3 consists of 17 residues. Germline loops: CDR1 LGHNA, CDR2 YSLEER. Trimming cost V 0 bases and J 0 bases, with 12 bases left between them. The CDR3 protein is CASSQDGTSSSYNEQFF. The DNA of the CDR3 is TGCGCCAGCAGCCAAGATGGGACTTCTAGCTCCTACAATGAGCAGTTCTTC.

The V gene is TRBV5-4, the J gene TRBJ1-2, with 11 nucleotides matching TRBD1. V dropped 4 bases and J dropped 4; count of bases not matched to a gene: 3. CDR1 is SGHNT, CDR2 YYREEE, per germline (reference sequence). CDR3 length: 14 residues. The CDR3 DNA reads TGTGCCAGCAGCCCGGACAGGGGGCTCTATGGCTACACCTTC. Translation: CASSPDRGLYGYTF.

This rearrangement joins TRBV7-3 to TRBJ2-2, with 8 bases aligning to TRBD1. Losses at the gene ends were 5 bases for V and 4 bases for J; bases not matched to a gene: 12. This CDR3 is 17 amino acids long. From germline, CDR1 is SGHTA and CDR2 FQGTGA. CDR3 DNA sequence: TGTGCCAGCAGCCCGAGGACAGGGCAATATCTCACCGGGGAGCTGTTTTTT. This codes for CASSPRTGQYLTGELFF.

The rearrangement links TRBV28 to TRBJ1-4; the D gene is possibly TRBD1 (6 bases). Germline CDR1 and CDR2: MDHEN and SYDVKM. This CDR3 is 14 amino acids long. Trimming cost V 1 base and J 11 bases, with 14 bases left between them. For the CDR3, the DNA is TGTGCCAGCAGTTTATTTGGACAGTACCTCAAACTGTTTTTT. It encodes CASSLFGQYLKLFF.

This clone was seen a single time. The chain combines TRBV19 with TRBJ1-1; TRBD1 is a possible D gene (6 bases). Trimming left V 4 bases short and J 1 base short, with 7 bases between. CDR3 length equals 13 residues. Germline V gene data show CDR1 as LNHDA and CDR2 as SQIVND (reference sequence). CDR3 coding DNA: TGTGCCAGTAGTACCAGGGGGAACACTGAAGCTTTCTTT. Translation: CASSTRGNTEAFF. Full variable domain (missing parts from reference TRBV19 and TRBJ1-1): DGGITQSPKYLFRKEGQNVTLSCEQNLNHDAMYWYRQDPGQGLRLIYYSQIVNDFQKGDIAEGYSVSREKKESFPLTVTSAQKNPTAFYLCASSTRGNTEAFFGQGTRLTVV.

This clone was detected once. This chain joins TRBV10-3 and TRBJ2-3; 12 nucleotides align to TRBD1. Germline V gene sequence: CDR1 ENHRY, CDR2 SYGVKD. CDR3 length equals 15 residues. V dropped 6 bases and J dropped 2; count of bases not matched to a gene: 3. The CDR3 sequence is CAIRPGQGATDTQYF. The CDR3 nucleotides are TGTGCCATCAGACCGGGACAGGGGGCCACAGATACGCAGTATTTT.

The gene calls are TRBV3-1 (or the pseudogene TRBV3-2) and TRBJ2-2; TRBD1 matches at 8 bases. Losses at the gene ends were 1 base for V and 7 bases for J; bases not matched to a gene: 2. The CDR3 totals 14 residues. Germline V lookup: CDR1 LGHDT, CDR2 YNNKEL (reference sequence). CDR3 sequence (DNA): TGTGCCAGCAGCCAAGGGACAGGGTACGGGGAGCTGTTTTTT. Its protein is CASSQGTGYGELFF.

The J gene is TRBJ1-2, the V gene TRBV30; TRBD1 matches at 10 bases. With V trimmed by 7 bases and J by 8 bases, 10 bases remained unmatched. The CDR3 totals 13 residues. Germline values: CDR1 GTSNPN, CDR2 SVGIG (reference sequence). The CDR3 sequence is CASRRTGGKGYTF. The DNA of the CDR3 is TGTGCCTCCCGTCGGACAGGGGGGAAGGGCTACACCTTC.

This clone has only one observation. The chain is built from TRBV6-5 and TRBJ2-7, with D maybe TRBD2 (7 bases). The length of the CDR3 is 16 residues. Germline values: CDR1 MNHEY, CDR2 SVGAGI. Trimming took off 2 bases at V and 10 bases at J, with 24 bases between the two ends. The CDR3 sequence is CASSYTGAAGRDLQYF. Here the CDR3 DNA reads TGTGCCAGCAGTTACACGGGGGCGGCAGGGAGGGATCTACAGTACTTC.

Only one count was recorded for this clone. The genes are TRBV7-2 and TRBJ1-5, with 8 bases matching TRBD1. Germline V gives CDR1 SGHTA, CDR2 FQGNSA. The length of the CDR3 is 15 residues. J lost 5 bases, V lost 3 bases, and 6 bases had no gene match. The CDR3 is CASSFSDRVYQPQHF. The CDR3 coding sequence is TGTGCCAGCAGCTTCTCGGACAGGGTCTATCAGCCCCAGCATTTT.

In this sample, this clone turned up once. J is TRBJ2-1 and V is TRBV30; maybe TRBD1 (6 bases). Germline V lookup: CDR1 GTSNPN, CDR2 SVGIG (reference sequence). The CDR3 covers 12 residues. The V gene lost 0 bases and the J gene lost 8 bases, with 8 bases spanning the gap. The CDR3 DNA reads as TGTGCCTGGAGTGTAAAGGGGGATGAGCAGTTCTTC. It is translated as CAWSVKGDEQFF.

The chain uses TRBV4-3 and TRBJ2-7, with TRBD1 matching 8 bases. The germline CDR1 and CDR2 sequences are LGHNA and YSLEER. V was pared by 4 bases and J by 1 base, with 6 bases of the junction left unmatched. The CDR3 loop spans 15 amino acids. This CDR3 is CASSRDRGLSYEQYF. The CDR3, as DNA: TGCGCCAGCAGCCGCGACAGGGGACTTTCCTACGAGCAGTACTTC.

The rearrangement links TRBV13 to TRBJ2-1; 7 nucleotides agree with TRBD1. The CDR3 runs to 16 residues. J was trimmed by 5 bases and V by 5 bases; bases with no gene match: 12. Germline lookup yields CDR1 PRHDT and CDR2 FYEKMQ (reference sequence). CDR3 sequence: CASSGRTGSVDNEQFF. The CDR3 nucleotides read TGTGCCAGCAGCGGCCGGACAGGCTCGGTAGACAATGAGCAGTTCTTC.

The gene calls are TRBV7-2 and TRBJ1-5; 7 bases map to TRBD1. The V and J ends lost 7 bases and 1 base, in that order; junction bases with no gene match: 7. The CDR3 spans 15 residues. Germline V gives CDR1 SGHTA, CDR2 FQGNSA. The CDR3 DNA reads TGTGCCAGCACCGTCGACAGGGCAAGCAATCAGCCCCAGCATTTT. Encoded protein: CASTVDRASNQPQHF.

The rearrangement links TRBV6-2 or TRBV6-3 to TRBJ2-7; TRBD2 agrees at 10 bases. Germline V gene sequence: CDR1 MNHEY, CDR2 SVGEGT. V shed 2 bases and J 0 bases; nucleotides not matched to a gene: 7. The CDR3 totals 17 residues. As DNA, the CDR3 is TGTGCCAGCAGTTACCCTAGCGGGAGAAAGGGCTCCTACGAGCAGTACTTC. It is translated as CASSYPSGRKGSYEQYF.

The gene calls are TRBV7-2 and TRBJ2-3; 8 nucleotides align to TRBD2. The CDR3 contains 17 residues. Unmatched junction bases numbered 11, after V lost 1 base and J lost 5 bases. Germline CDR1 reads SGHTA; CDR2 reads FQGNSA. Here the CDR3 DNA reads TGTGCCAGCAGCTTAGTCCAGCGGGGGACCCCAGAAGATACGCAGTATTTT. Its translation is CASSLVQRGTPEDTQYF.

The chain couples TRBV11-3 to TRBJ1-2; 10 positions match TRBD1. The V gene's germline CDR1 is SGHNT and CDR2 YENEEA. J was trimmed by 7 bases and V by 7 bases; bases with no gene match: 9. This CDR3 has 14 amino acids. Written as DNA, the CDR3 is TGTGCCAGCACCCGGACAGGGGGTTTAGGTGGCTACACCTTC. It codes for CASTRTGGLGGYTF.

V is TRBV2 and J is TRBJ1-6, with TRBD1 as a possible D gene (5 bases). Trimming took 4 bases from V and 8 from J, leaving 9 bases between them. The CDR3 runs 13 residues. Germline lookup yields CDR1 SNHLY and CDR2 FYNNEI. The DNA of the CDR3 is TGTGCCAGCAGTGCCCAGGGCTATTCACCCCTCCACTTT. Translating gives CASSAQGYSPLHF.

The J gene is TRBJ2-2, the V gene TRBV6-5, with D unclear. Between the trimmed V and J ends, which lost 10 bases and 5 bases, there was a span of 11 bases. The CDR3 is made up of 12 amino acids. Per the germline V gene, CDR1 is MNHEY and CDR2 is SVGAGI. The CDR3 sequence is CATSSPTGELFF. CDR3 in DNA: TGTGCCACCTCGTCCCCGACCGGGGAGCTGTTTTTT.

The rearrangement joins TRBV24-1 to TRBJ2-1; TRBD2 matches at 13 bases. J lost 9 bases, V lost 3 bases, and 4 bases had no gene match. Germline V lookup: CDR1 KGHDR, CDR2 SFDVKD. The CDR3 is made up of 15 amino acids. CDR3 sequence reads: CATSDPRLAGGEQFF. In DNA form, the CDR3 reads TGTGCCACCAGTGATCCCCGACTAGCGGGAGGTGAGCAGTTCTTC.

The V gene is TRBV9, the J gene TRBJ2-5; 7 nucleotides match TRBD1. Trimming at V came to 4 bases and at J to 4 bases, leaving 7 bases not matched to a gene. The CDR3 extends over 14 amino acids. Germline assignment: CDR1 SGDLS and CDR2 YYNGEE. CDR3 sequence (DNA): TGTGCCAGCAGCCCTTCAGGGGGTCGAGAGACCCAGTACTTC. Translating it yields CASSPSGGRETQYF.

This rearrangement joins TRBV7-8 to TRBJ1-2; D gene uncertain. In germline, CDR1 is SGHVS, CDR2 FQNEAQ. Deletions cut 3 bases from V and 0 bases from J, with 2 bases between. This CDR3 is built from 12 residues. CDR3 loop: CASSFSNYGYTF. Here the CDR3 DNA reads TGTGCCAGCAGCTTCTCTAACTATGGCTACACCTTC.

This chain joins TRBV9 and TRBJ1-2; D uncertain. Germline assignment: CDR1 SGDLS and CDR2 YYNGEE. Trimming pared 4 bases from V and 1 base from J, leaving 11 bases between. The CDR3 length is 14 residues. This CDR3 reads CASSPNGDNYGYTF. The DNA for the CDR3 is TGTGCCAGCAGCCCTAACGGGGATAACTATGGCTACACCTTC.

The chain is built from TRBV9 and TRBJ2-7; 7 bases align to TRBD2. The CDR3 contains 15 residues. CDR1 SGDLS and CDR2 YYNGEE come from the germline V gene. V dropped 0 bases and J dropped 3; count of bases not matched to a gene: 6. The CDR3 spells CASSVGSQRGYEQYF. The CDR3 DNA sequence: TGTGCCAGCAGCGTAGGCTCACAGCGGGGCTACGAGCAGTACTTC.

This clone appeared once. The chain joins TRBV12-3 or TRBV12-4 to TRBJ2-7; 8 nucleotides line up with TRBD1. V lost 4 bases to trimming and J lost 10 bases; unmatched junction nucleotides: 6. The CDR3 runs to 12 residues. As DNA, the CDR3 is TGTGCCAGCAGTTCCTCCGACAGGGGCCAGTACTTC. Residues: CASSSSDRGQYF.

J is TRBJ2-1 and V is TRBV9; 11 bases agree with TRBD1. The CDR3 is 16 residues long. The V segment lost 4 bases and the J segment 0 bases; nucleotides outside the gene matches: 3. The germline V gene has CDR1 SGDLS and CDR2 YYNGEE. This chain's CDR3 is CASSSGTGGSYNEQFF. The CDR3 coding sequence is TGTGCCAGCAGCTCTGGGACAGGGGGCTCCTACAATGAGCAGTTCTTC.